This entry lists 10 T cell receptor beta chains sequenced from one sample in a study of CD8 T cells in Susac syndrome. With random hexamers, reverse transcription was performed on about 0.5 to 1 ug of RNA. A single record per CDR3 protein comes from TCRdb applying MiXCR to the immunoSEQ multiplex PCR reads. The top ten hold roughly 0.21% of the sample, which has 250,000 to 300,000 distinct CDR3 sequences, approximately 85% seen once. Sequenced input: CD8+ T cells from PBMCs. The receptors derive from a human donor with multiple sclerosis.

The chain joins TRBV5-4 to TRBJ2-3; the D is unclear. V was clipped by 4 bases and J by 4 bases, with 13 bases between them. The CDR3 sequence is 14 residues long. Germline-derived CDR1 and CDR2 are SGHNT and YYREEE (reference sequence). CDR3 nucleotide sequence: TGTGCCAGCAGCGAGCCTCTCCGGGCAGATACGCAGTATTTT. Translating it yields CASSEPLRADTQYF.

The chain has TRBV11-2 and TRBJ2-1, with a tentative D call TRBD2 (6 bases). CDR1 and CDR2 from the germline V gene are SGHAT and FQNNGV. The CDR3 contains 17 residues. Between the trimmed V and J ends, which lost 1 base and 4 bases, there was a span of 17 bases. DNA of the CDR3: TGTGCCAGCAGCTTAGTTCGCTCGGGACTGATTTACAATGAGCAGTTCTTC. Translated, it gives CASSLVRSGLIYNEQFF.

The V gene is TRBV2, the J gene TRBJ1-5, with D maybe TRBD1 (5 bases). This CDR3 has 15 amino acids. The germline V and J ends were trimmed by 2 bases and 7 bases, with 15 bases remaining between them. Germline V CDR1 and CDR2: SNHLY, FYNNEI. CDR3 sequence reads: CASSEWYGGEQPQHF. The CDR3 nucleotides read TGTGCCAGCAGTGAATGGTACGGGGGGGAACAGCCCCAGCATTTT. Filled out from reference TRBV2 and TRBJ1-5, the complete variable domain reads EPEVTQTPSHQVTQMGQEVILRCVPISNHLYFYWYRQILGQKVEFLVSFYNNEISEKSEIFDDQFSVERPDGSNFTLKIRSTKLEDSAMYFCASSEWYGGEQPQHFGDGTRLSIL.

The chain employs TRBV28 and TRBJ2-1; maybe TRBD2 (5 bases). V was shortened by 5 bases and J by 10 bases, with 27 bases between the two germline ends. The germline gives CDR1 MDHEN, CDR2 SYDVKM. CDR3 length: 17 amino acids. CDR3 amino acids: CASSAISLADSPREQFF. The CDR3 DNA is TGTGCCAGCAGTGCAATCTCCCTTGCGGACTCACCTAGGGAGCAGTTCTTC.

V and J are TRBV27 and TRBJ1-2, with D possibly TRBD1 on 5 matching bases. The V end lost 3 bases, the J end lost 6 bases, and 11 bases lay between the germline ends. CDR1 and CDR2 from the germline V gene are MNHEY and SMNVEV (reference sequence). The CDR3 contains 13 residues. The DNA for the CDR3 is TGTGCCAGCAGTTTTGCCGGGGACCATGGCTACACCTTC. Translated: CASSFAGDHGYTF.

This sequence joins TRBV6-5 and TRBJ2-1; D may match TRBD1 or TRBD2 (5 bases each). The CDR3 covers 17 residues. The V end lost 2 bases, the J end lost 5 bases, and 19 bases lay between the germline ends. Germline lookup yields CDR1 MNHEY and CDR2 SVGAGI. Here the CDR3 reads CASSYPQGPPSDNEQFF. The DNA of the CDR3 is TGTGCCAGCAGTTACCCCCAGGGACCACCAAGCGACAATGAGCAGTTCTTC.

The chain uses TRBV25-1 and TRBJ2-1; 7 positions agree with TRBD1. CDR1 is MGHDK, CDR2 SYGVNS, per germline. V was pared by 7 bases and J by 5 bases, with 5 bases of the junction left unmatched. The CDR3 sequence is 13 residues long. The CDR3 loop is CASTDRENNEQFF. CDR3 DNA sequence: TGTGCCAGCACAGACAGGGAGAACAATGAGCAGTTCTTC.

The rearrangement links TRBV10-3 to TRBJ2-3; 8 bases map to TRBD1. This CDR3 contains 16 residues. With V trimmed by 0 bases and J by 0 bases, 2 bases remained unmatched. Germline CDR1 ENHRY, CDR2 SYGVKD. The CDR3 reads CAISESDRASTDTQYF. The CDR3 nucleotides are TGTGCCATCAGTGAGTCGGACAGGGCTAGCACAGATACGCAGTATTTT.

This clonotype was counted a single time. The rearrangement links TRBV14 to TRBJ1-1; the D gene is possibly TRBD1 (5 bases). V lost 1 base and J 5 bases, leaving 11 bases between the germline ends. Germline CDR1 SGHDN, CDR2 FVKESK. The CDR3 totals 14 residues. The CDR3 region has the DNA TGTGCCAGCAGCCAAGCCTACGGGGGAACTGAAGCTTTCTTT. Its protein is CASSQAYGGTEAFF.

J is TRBJ2-3 and V is TRBV10-3; 9 bases are shared with TRBD2. The trim removed 11 bases at V and 5 bases at J, leaving 11 bases unmatched. This CDR3 comprises 14 residues. The germline CDR1 and CDR2 sequences are ENHRY and SYGVKD. CDR3 sequence reads: CAVLPSGKVDTQYF. The CDR3, as DNA: TGTGCCGTATTACCTAGCGGGAAGGTAGATACGCAGTATTTT.